What follows are 23 T cell receptor beta chains derived from one specimen sequenced in a study of blood T cell repertoires in COVID-19 (dated by TCRdb to about 2020). Receptors were amplified or captured by the immunoSEQ multiplex PCR assay. TCRdb obtained this table from immuneACCESS and retained in-frame rearrangements with V and J assigned. These tables miss some clones; where compared with another copy, unresolved V genes account for less than half of the shortfall, and the remainder is unexplained. The table for this sample lists about 140,000 clones; 84% of them were counted only once. The ten largest make up around 9% of the sample. The specimen was peripheral blood. The receptors derive from a man aged 25-45 years with COVID-19, enrolled during active disease.

V usage is TRBV2 and J usage is TRBJ2-7; TRBD2 agrees at 14 bases. Germline values: CDR1 SNHLY, CDR2 FYNNEI. J was trimmed by 3 bases and V by 6 bases; bases with no gene match: 4. This CDR3 comprises 15 residues. The CDR3 spells CASSAGTSGSYEQYF. The CDR3, as DNA: TGTGCCAGCAGCGCCGGGACTAGCGGGAGCTACGAGCAGTACTTC.

The CDR3 DNA sequence: TGTGCCAGCAGCAATAGAGCCCCCGCGGGCCAAACCAACAATGAGCAGTTCTTC. Translation gives CASSNRAPAGQTNNEQFF. The chain joins TRBV21-1 to TRBJ2-1; TRBD2 is the table's D call and was not checked against the DNA. TRBV21-1 is flagged as a pseudogene. This CDR3 has 18 residues.

This chain uses TRBV7-2 with TRBJ2-7; possible D gene TRBD2, 6 bases. The CDR3 is 14 amino acids. Germline V gene data show CDR1 as SGHTA and CDR2 as FQGNSA. The germline V and J ends were trimmed by 5 bases and 7 bases, with 18 bases remaining between them. CDR3 residues: CASSAHGGSGEQYF. CDR3 DNA sequence: TGTGCCAGCAGCGCCCATGGAGGGAGTGGTGAGCAGTACTTC.

The chain couples TRBV2 to TRBJ1-5; 7 nucleotides line up with TRBD1. V shed 8 bases and J 1 base; nucleotides not matched to a gene: 2. The CDR3 loop spans 13 amino acids. Germline CDR1 is SNHLY and CDR2 is FYNNEI. CDR3 coding DNA: TGTGCCAGCCGACAGGGCAGCAATCAGCCCCAGCATTTT. Translating gives CASRQGSNQPQHF.

This clone came up a few times. The V and J genes are TRBV5-6 and TRBJ1-2; TRBD1 matches at 8 bases. After removal of 4 bases from V and 3 bases from J, the junction contained 5 bases not matched to a gene. The CDR3 consists of 14 residues. CDR1 is SGHDT, CDR2 YYEEEE, per germline. This CDR3 is CASSKDREYYGYTF. In nucleotides, the CDR3 is TGTGCCAGCAGCAAGGACAGGGAATACTATGGCTACACCTTC.

The chain is built from TRBV10-1 and TRBJ2-7; TRBD2 matches at 7 bases. The CDR3 contains 16 residues. CDR1 is WNHNN and CDR2 is SYGVQD in the germline V gene (reference sequence). V was pared by 0 bases and J by 4 bases, with 9 bases of the junction left unmatched. The CDR3 coding sequence is TGCGCCAGCAGTGAGTCGCCCCTGGGGGGGAAATACGAGCAGTACTTC. Encoded protein: CASSESPLGGKYEQYF.

This clone came up a few times. The chain joins TRBV29-1 to TRBJ1-1; 9 bases are shared with TRBD1. From germline, CDR1 is SQVTM and CDR2 ANQGSEA. The CDR3 sequence is 12 residues long. V was pared by 6 bases and J by 7 bases, with 6 bases of the junction left unmatched. The CDR3 DNA follows: TGCAGCGTGGACAGGGGTGAGGGTGAAGCTTTCTTT. Its protein is CSVDRGEGEAFF.

The V gene is TRBV28, the J gene TRBJ1-1; 7 bases map to TRBD1. The V gene end was trimmed by 1 base and the J gene end by 6 bases; junction bases not matched to a gene: 5. The CDR3 consists of 14 residues. CDR1 is MDHEN and CDR2 is SYDVKM in the germline V gene. The CDR3 DNA follows: TGTGCCAGCAGTTTATTACTTCAGGGGGCTGAAGCTTTCTTT. Amino acid sequence: CASSLLLQGAEAFF.

In its sample, this clone was seen a few times. The chain is built from TRBV3-1 (or the pseudogene TRBV3-2) and TRBJ1-1; 7 nucleotides match TRBD1. The V gene's germline CDR1 is LGHDT and CDR2 YNNKEL (reference sequence). The CDR3 length is 13 residues. V was pared by 9 bases and J by 5 bases, with 9 bases of the junction left unmatched. Here the CDR3 reads CASRQGPGTEAFF. CDR3 sequence (DNA): TGTGCCAGTAGACAGGGTCCGGGGACTGAAGCTTTCTTT.

The chain combines TRBV6-2 or TRBV6-3 with TRBJ2-3, with 14 bases matching TRBD2. Per the germline V gene, CDR1 is MNHEY and CDR2 is SVGEGT. V was pared by 2 bases and J by 2 bases, with 6 bases of the junction left unmatched. This CDR3 region has 18 residues. CDR3 nucleotide sequence: TGTGCCAGCAGTTACGGGACTAGCGGGAGCCCGTTCACAGATACGCAGTATTTT. The encoded protein is CASSYGTSGSPFTDTQYF.

This rearrangement joins TRBV15 to TRBJ2-7; no reliable D call. Germline CDR1 reads LNHNV; CDR2 reads YYDKDF (reference sequence). There are 14 residues in the CDR3. V was clipped by 0 bases and J by 1 base, with 7 bases between them. CDR3 loop: CATSRERVSYEQYF. The DNA of the CDR3 is TGTGCCACCAGCAGAGAACGGGTATCCTACGAGCAGTACTTC.

This clone was observed once. The CDR3 is CASSERLAGRSKREETQYF. In nucleotides, the CDR3 is TGCGCCAGCAGTGAGAGACTAGCGGGAAGGTCAAAGAGGGAAGAGACCCAGTACTTC. The chain couples TRBV10-2 to TRBJ2-5; the match to TRBD2 covers 11 bases. The CDR3 is 19 residues long. The ends lost 2 bases at V and 3 bases at J; junction bases unmatched: 14. Germline-derived CDR1 and CDR2 are WSHSY and SAAADI.

Only one count was recorded for this clone. The gene calls are TRBV7-2 and TRBJ1-1, with a tentative D call TRBD1 (5 bases). The CDR3 contains 12 residues. The germline CDR1 and CDR2 sequences are SGHTA and FQGNSA. V lost 4 bases and J lost 7, with 10 bases in between. Here the CDR3 reads CASSSGEVEAFF. CDR3 nucleotides: TGTGCCAGCAGCTCGGGGGAGGTTGAAGCTTTCTTT.

J is TRBJ1-2 and V is TRBV28; D is ambiguous. V was shortened by 1 base and J by 4 bases, with 16 bases between the two germline ends. Germline V gene lookup returns CDR1 MDHEN and CDR2 SYDVKM. The CDR3 extends over 16 amino acids. CDR3 loop: CASSLYGPPGRYGYTF. Here the CDR3 DNA reads TGTGCCAGCAGTTTATATGGCCCACCAGGTCGCTATGGCTACACCTTC.

In nucleotides, the CDR3 is TGTGCCAGCAGTCCCGGGGGAAACAATCAGCCCCAGCATTTT. It specifies CASSPGGNNQPQHF. This chain connects TRBV6-5 to TRBJ1-5; D may be TRBD1 (5 bases). The V gene lost 5 bases and the J gene lost 3 bases, with 11 bases spanning the gap. CDR3 length: 14 residues. The germline V gene encodes CDR1 MNHEY and CDR2 SVGAGI.

This rearrangement joins TRBV2 to TRBJ1-1; unclear D gene. This CDR3 has 11 amino acids. Between the trimmed V and J ends, which lost 3 bases and 8 bases, there was a span of 7 bases. Germline V gene sequence: CDR1 SNHLY, CDR2 FYNNEI. This CDR3 is CASSEDSEAFF. DNA for the CDR3: TGTGCCAGCAGTGAGGACTCGGAAGCTTTCTTT.

The CDR3 region is CASSPGTGMETQYF. The CDR3 region has the DNA TGTGCCAGCAGCCCCGGGACTGGAATGGAGACCCAGTACTTC. The J gene is TRBJ2-5, the V gene TRBV11-1; D is possibly TRBD2 (6 bases). This CDR3 spans 14 amino acids. V was clipped by 5 bases and J by 5 bases, with 15 bases between them. Germline V lookup: CDR1 SGHAT, CDR2 FQDESV (reference sequence).

The sample holds one count of this clone. This CDR3 reads CSVVRGVHEQYF. The CDR3 DNA sequence: TGCAGCGTTGTTCGGGGGGTCCACGAGCAGTACTTC. This chain uses TRBV29-1 with TRBJ2-7; 7 bases fit TRBD2. The trim removed 4 bases at V and 5 bases at J, leaving 5 bases unmatched. Germline values: CDR1 SQVTM, CDR2 ANQGSEA. The CDR3 spans 12 residues.

The chain carries TRBV9 and TRBJ2-5; 7 nucleotides align to TRBD1. The CDR3 length is 15 residues. The germline gives CDR1 SGDLS, CDR2 YYNGEE. V was pared by 4 bases and J by 2 bases, with 8 bases of the junction left unmatched. CDR3 sequence reads: CASSTYGTEQETQYF. CDR3 nucleotide sequence: TGTGCCAGCAGCACCTACGGGACAGAACAAGAGACCCAGTACTTC.

The chain uses TRBV14 and TRBJ2-5, with D possibly being TRBD1 (5 bases). This CDR3 contains 13 residues. V dropped 5 bases and J dropped 4 bases, with 11 bases sitting between them. Per the germline V gene, CDR1 is SGHDN and CDR2 is FVKESK. The CDR3 DNA is TGTGCCAGCAGCGGGTGGCAGGGAGAGACCCAGTACTTC. This sequence encodes CASSGWQGETQYF.

The V call is TRBV7-2, the J call TRBJ2-7; 7 positions match TRBD1. The CDR3 contains 15 residues. CDR1 and CDR2 (germline): SGHTA, FQGNSA. J was trimmed by 0 bases and V by 5 bases; bases with no gene match: 7. The CDR3 sequence is CASSPQTGNSYEQYF. The CDR3 DNA reads TGTGCCAGCAGCCCCCAGACAGGGAACTCCTACGAGCAGTACTTC.

This rearrangement joins TRBV30 to TRBJ1-4, with 9 bases identical to TRBD1. The J segment lost 8 bases and the V segment lost 0 bases, leaving 10 bases of the junction unmatched. The germline V gene encodes CDR1 GTSNPN and CDR2 SVGIG (reference sequence). This CDR3 has 16 amino acids. For the CDR3, the DNA is TGTGCCTGGAGTGTACCACCGGACAGGGGCGGGGAAAAACTGTTTTTT. Translating gives CAWSVPPDRGGEKLFF.

The chain employs TRBV7-3 and TRBJ2-7, with 9 positions matching TRBD1. Germline V gives CDR1 SGHTA, CDR2 FQGTGA. Germline trimming cut 5 bases from V and 11 bases from J; bases unmatched to any gene: 13. This CDR3 region has 14 residues. The CDR3: CASSPGGQGAGKYF. CDR3 nucleotides: TGTGCCAGCAGCCCCGGGGGACAGGGAGCCGGAAAGTACTTC.